What follows are 21 T cell receptor beta chains derived from one specimen sequenced in a study of blood T cell repertoires in COVID-19. Profiling relied on immunoSEQ multiplex PCR, and the TCRdb table lists in-frame clones only, not all of them. The sample carries under 500,000 clones, 87% recorded once. Sequencing was performed on PBMCs or T cells enriched from blood (not recorded which). The receptors shown here come from a woman younger than 35 with acute COVID-19.

The chain uses TRBV19 and TRBJ2-1, with TRBD2 matching over 7 bases. The CDR3 is 15 residues long. CDR1 is LNHDA and CDR2 is SQIVND in the germline V gene (reference sequence). The J segment lost 4 bases and the V segment lost 0 bases, leaving 3 bases of the junction unmatched. The CDR3, as DNA: TGTGCCAGTAGTATAGAGGGAGGGCCGTACAATGAGCAGTTCTTC. Protein: CASSIEGGPYNEQFF.

V gene TRBV7-8 combines with J gene TRBJ1-1; D is unresolved. The CDR3 extends over 14 amino acids. V was pared by 6 bases and J by 5 bases, with 16 bases between. The germline V gene encodes CDR1 SGHVS and CDR2 FQNEAQ. CDR3 in amino acids: CASSPRRVLTEAFF. The CDR3 DNA is TGTGCCAGCAGTCCAAGACGGGTATTAACTGAAGCTTTCTTT. The full variable domain, in which reference TRBV7-8 and TRBJ1-1 provide the parts outside the CDR3, is GAGVSQSPRYKVAKRGQDVALRCDPISGHVSLFWYQQALGQGPEFLTYFQNEAQLDKSGLPSDRFFAERPEGSVSTLKIQRTQQEDSAVYLCASSPRRVLTEAFFGQGTRLTVV.

The chain joins TRBV5-1 to TRBJ2-7; D possibly corresponds to TRBD1 (5 bases). The germline V gene encodes CDR1 SGHRS and CDR2 YFSETQ. The V end was cut by 3 bases, the J end by 2 bases, with 9 bases between. The CDR3 runs to 13 residues. CDR3 nucleotides: TGCGCCAGCAGCTCACTACAGGCCTACGAGCAGTACTTC. Its protein product is CASSSLQAYEQYF.

The chain employs TRBV5-5 and TRBJ1-2; 7 bases fit TRBD1. The J segment lost 6 bases and the V segment lost 4 bases, leaving 18 bases of the junction unmatched. The CDR3 covers 17 residues. Germline V gives CDR1 SGHKS, CDR2 YYEKEE (reference sequence). The CDR3, as DNA: TGTGCCAGCAGCCGATCAGTCCTCCAAACAGGGGCCAATGGCTACACCTTC. Translating gives CASSRSVLQTGANGYTF.

The rearrangement joins TRBV20-1 to TRBJ2-4, with D perhaps matching TRBD2 (5 bases). V lost 3 bases to trimming and J lost 3 bases, with 12 bases between them. Per germline, CDR1 DFQATT and CDR2 SNEGSKA (reference sequence). This CDR3 has 14 amino acids. The CDR3 DNA sequence: TGCAGTGCTAGTTTAGCGTACAACAAAAACATTCAGTACTTC. It codes for CSASLAYNKNIQYF.

This clone appeared once. The V gene is TRBV27, the J gene TRBJ2-3; no clear D gene. The V gene's germline CDR1 is MNHEY and CDR2 SMNVEV (reference sequence). There are 13 residues in the CDR3. Trimming stripped 7 bases from V and 0 bases from J, with 8 bases between. CDR3 residues: CASTTASTDTQYF. For the CDR3, the DNA is TGTGCCAGCACGACTGCTAGCACAGATACGCAGTATTTT.

This chain links TRBV7-9 with TRBJ2-1, with TRBD2 identical over 10 bases. With 8 bases clipped from V and 6 bases from J, the junction kept 7 bases outside the gene matches. Germline CDR1 is SEHNR and CDR2 is FQNEAQ (reference sequence). The CDR3 length is 14 residues. The CDR3 reads CASFPSGSTNEQFF. The CDR3 DNA is TGTGCCAGCTTCCCTAGCGGGAGTACCAATGAGCAGTTCTTC.

This clone was seen just once. The V and J genes are TRBV6-5 and TRBJ1-1; possible D gene TRBD1, 5 bases. V was pared by 6 bases and J by 5 bases, with 19 bases between. CDR3 size: 15 residues. CDR1 and CDR2 (germline): MNHEY, SVGAGI. CDR3 sequence (DNA): TGTGCCAGCAGGCCGGGGGGGGAGGGTCGAACTGAAGCTTTCTTT. It codes for CASRPGGEGRTEAFF.

The chain joins TRBV5-1 to TRBJ1-2; the D is unclear. CDR3 length: 18 amino acids. V gave up 4 bases and J gave up 3 bases, with 25 bases separating them. Germline V CDR1 and CDR2: SGHRS, YFSETQ. This CDR3 is CASSPSFTNGRGDYGYTF. As DNA, the CDR3 is TGCGCCAGCAGCCCATCATTTACAAACGGACGGGGTGACTATGGCTACACCTTC.

CDR3 residues: CASSFSGTRTGTQYF. The CDR3 DNA follows: TGTGCCAGCAGTTTTTCGGGGACACGCACCGGGACCCAGTACTTC. V gene TRBV28 combines with J gene TRBJ2-5; a weak D match, TRBD1 (6 bases). Trimming cost V 3 bases and J 7 bases, with 18 bases left between them. This CDR3 spans 15 amino acids. Germline V gene sequence: CDR1 MDHEN, CDR2 SYDVKM. Based on the CDR3 plus reference TRBV28 and TRBJ2-5, the full variable domain is DVKVTQSSRYLVKRTGEKVFLECVQDMDHENMFWYRQDPGLGLRLIYFSYDVKMKEKGDIPEGYSVSREKKERFSLILESASTNQTSMYLCASSFSGTRTGTQYFGPGTRLLVL.

The CDR3 is CATNNGQGDNSPLHF. The CDR3 nucleotides are TGTGCCACCAACAACGGACAGGGGGATAATTCACCCCTCCACTTT. This chain links TRBV27 with TRBJ1-6; 10 nucleotides line up with TRBD1. This CDR3 region has 15 residues. Germline trimming cut 10 bases from V and 5 bases from J; bases unmatched to any gene: 8. CDR1 and CDR2 from the germline V gene are MNHEY and SMNVEV (reference sequence).

In the case of this clone: The junction departs from germline at one end; a sequencing error may be responsible. This rearrangement joins TRBV10-2 to TRBJ2-1; D may be TRBD2 (6 bases). The CDR3 is 14 residues long. Looked up from germline, CDR1 is WSHSY and CDR2 is SAAADI. CDR3 sequence reads: CASCEAGTYNEQFF. CDR3 in DNA: TGCGCCAGCTGTGAGGCGGGAACCTACAATGAGCAGTTCTTC.

This clone was seen more than once but under ten times. This chain joins TRBV4-3 and TRBJ1-1, with D maybe TRBD1 (5 bases). Germline loops: CDR1 LGHNA, CDR2 YSLEER. The CDR3 length is 13 residues. V was clipped by 4 bases and J by 2 bases, with 8 bases between them. Written as DNA, the CDR3 is TGCGCCAGCAGCCCGACAGAAAACACTGAAGCTTTCTTT. It translates to CASSPTENTEAFF.

The chain couples TRBV15 to TRBJ2-5; D unclear. The CDR3 consists of 12 residues. The germline V and J ends were trimmed by 1 base and 3 bases, with 3 bases remaining between them. The germline CDR1 and CDR2 sequences are LNHNV and YYDKDF (reference sequence). The CDR3, as DNA: TGTGCCACCAGCAGAGGAGAAGAGACCCAGTACTTC. Translation: CATSRGEETQYF.

The gene calls are TRBV19 and TRBJ1-3; D might be TRBD1 (6 bases). This CDR3 comprises 16 residues. Germline V gives CDR1 LNHDA, CDR2 SQIVND (reference sequence). V gave up 5 bases and J gave up 0 bases, with 14 bases separating them. The CDR3 is CASSPVDRSSGNTIYF. The CDR3, as DNA: TGTGCCAGTAGTCCGGTTGACAGGAGCTCTGGAAACACCATATATTTT.

The rearrangement uses TRBV11-2 and TRBJ2-5; 8 bases agree with TRBD2. This CDR3 is built from 13 residues. With V trimmed by 6 bases and J by 5 bases, 5 bases remained unmatched. In germline, CDR1 is SGHAT, CDR2 FQNNGV. CDR3 in amino acids: CASRRAGAETQYF. The CDR3 DNA is TGTGCCAGCAGGAGAGCGGGAGCTGAGACCCAGTACTTC.

This clone was observed once. The V call is TRBV7-9, the J call TRBJ2-1, with D possibly TRBD2 on 6 matching bases. Trimming removed 5 bases at V and 0 bases at J, with 14 bases between. The CDR3 totals 16 residues. From germline, CDR1 is SEHNR and CDR2 FQNEAQ (reference sequence). Written as DNA, the CDR3 is TGTGCCAGCAGCGGCCCCGGGGGTACCTCCTACAATGAGCAGTTCTTC. Translated, it gives CASSGPGGTSYNEQFF.

As DNA, the CDR3 is TGTGCCAGCAGTTCCGCGGGACTAACTTACGAGCAGTACTTC. The encoded protein is CASSSAGLTYEQYF. This chain uses TRBV28 with TRBJ2-7; 7 bases align to TRBD2. V lost 4 bases, J lost 4 bases, and 7 bases stayed unmatched. Germline CDR1 is MDHEN and CDR2 is SYDVKM. This CDR3 region has 14 residues.

The chain has TRBV6-2 or TRBV6-3 and TRBJ2-7; tentative D call: TRBD1 (6 bases). V was trimmed by 6 bases and J by 4 bases, leaving 10 bases between them. Germline assignment: CDR1 MNHEY and CDR2 SVGEGT. The CDR3 sequence is 12 residues long. The chain's CDR3 is CASSDGQYEQYF. The CDR3 DNA reads TGTGCCAGCAGCGACGGACAGTACGAGCAGTACTTC.

The chain is built from TRBV28 and TRBJ1-5; D is possibly TRBD1 (6 bases). The germline V gene encodes CDR1 MDHEN and CDR2 SYDVKM. The CDR3 contains 14 residues. V dropped 8 bases and J dropped 5 bases, with 16 bases sitting between them. The CDR3 DNA follows: TGTGCCAGCGGCGAACCAGGGGAGTATCAGCCCCAGCATTTT. Protein: CASGEPGEYQPQHF.

The chain links TRBV4-3 to TRBJ1-2; 9 bases map to TRBD1. This CDR3 region has 16 residues. Germline lookup yields CDR1 LGHNA and CDR2 YSLEER. Trimming removed 3 bases from V and 2 bases from J; junction bases left unmatched: 7. This CDR3 is CASSQRTGTGNYGYTF. CDR3 nucleotide sequence: TGCGCCAGCAGCCAGCGCACCGGGACAGGGAACTATGGCTACACCTTC.